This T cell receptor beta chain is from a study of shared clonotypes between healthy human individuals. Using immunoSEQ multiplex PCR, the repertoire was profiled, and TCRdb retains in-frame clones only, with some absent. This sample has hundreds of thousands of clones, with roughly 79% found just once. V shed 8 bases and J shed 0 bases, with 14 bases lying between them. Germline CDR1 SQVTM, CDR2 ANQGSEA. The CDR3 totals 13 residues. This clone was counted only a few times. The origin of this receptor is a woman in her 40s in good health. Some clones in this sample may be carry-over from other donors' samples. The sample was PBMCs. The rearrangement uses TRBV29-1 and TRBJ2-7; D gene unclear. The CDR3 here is CSISNGNSYEQYF. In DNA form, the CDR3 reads TGCAGCATATCCAACGGCAACTCCTACGAGCAGTACTTC.